The clone carrying this TCR beta chain appeared a single time. The antigen is not known. Per the germline V gene, CDR1 is GTSNPN and CDR2 is SVGIG (reference sequence). This CDR3 is 11 amino acids long. The V segment lost 5 bases and the J segment 13 bases; nucleotides outside the gene matches: 8. The sample belongs to a study of T cell responses to AZD1222 COVID-19 vaccine. Study-level results: Repertoires were sampled only after the peak T cell response. Mostly white British, mostly female donors; authors suggested clonal diversity may be underestimated.

The protocol was immunoSEQ multiplex PCR, while the TCRdb copy is restricted to in-frame clones and leaves out a portion. The top ten hold about 10% of the sample, which has some 120,000 clones, around 87% seen once. The sequence was collected from an adult in good health. V is TRBV30 and J is TRBJ1-1; 9 bases fit TRBD1. The input for sequencing was peripheral blood, taken on day 0 of AZD1222 vaccination. As DNA, the CDR3 is TGTGCCTGGGGGATGACAGGGGGTGGTTTCTTT. Protein product: CAWGMTGGGFF. Full variable domain (missing parts from reference TRBV30 and TRBJ1-1): SQTIHQWPATLVQPVGSPLSLECTVEGTSNPNLYWYRQAAGRGLQLLFYSVGIGQISSEVPQNLSASRPQDRQFILSSKKLLLSDSGFYLCAWGMTGGGFFGQGTRLTVV.